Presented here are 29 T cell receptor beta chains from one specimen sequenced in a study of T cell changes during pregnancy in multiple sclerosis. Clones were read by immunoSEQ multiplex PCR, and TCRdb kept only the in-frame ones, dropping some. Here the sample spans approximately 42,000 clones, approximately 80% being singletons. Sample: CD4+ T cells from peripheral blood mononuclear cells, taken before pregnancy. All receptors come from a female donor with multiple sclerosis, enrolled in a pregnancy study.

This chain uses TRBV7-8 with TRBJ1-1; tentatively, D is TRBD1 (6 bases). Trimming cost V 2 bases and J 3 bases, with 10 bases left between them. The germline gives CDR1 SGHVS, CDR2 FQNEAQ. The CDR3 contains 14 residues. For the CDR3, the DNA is TGTGCCAGCAGCTTACGAGGGGGATACACTGAAGCTTTCTTT. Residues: CASSLRGGYTEAFF.

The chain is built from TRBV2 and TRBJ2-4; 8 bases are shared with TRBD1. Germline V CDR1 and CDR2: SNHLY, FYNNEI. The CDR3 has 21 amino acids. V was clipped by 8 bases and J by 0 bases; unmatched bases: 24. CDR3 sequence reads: CASPEEDRALTGALAKNIQYF. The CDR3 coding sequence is TGTGCCAGCCCAGAGGAGGACAGGGCCCTAACCGGGGCTCTAGCCAAAAACATTCAGTACTTC.

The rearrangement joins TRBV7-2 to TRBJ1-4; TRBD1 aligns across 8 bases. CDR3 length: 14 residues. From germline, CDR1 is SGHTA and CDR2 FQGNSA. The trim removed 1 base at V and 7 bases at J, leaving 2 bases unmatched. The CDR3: CASSLDRGSEKLFF. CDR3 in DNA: TGTGCCAGCAGCTTAGACAGGGGGTCTGAAAAACTGTTTTTT.

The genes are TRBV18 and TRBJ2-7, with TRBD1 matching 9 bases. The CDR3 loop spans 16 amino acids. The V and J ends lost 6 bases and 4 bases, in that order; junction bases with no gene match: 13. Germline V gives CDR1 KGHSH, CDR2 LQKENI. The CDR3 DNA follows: TGTGCCAGCTCTCCAGCCCCGGGACAGGGCGTTTACGAGCAGTACTTC. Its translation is CASSPAPGQGVYEQYF.

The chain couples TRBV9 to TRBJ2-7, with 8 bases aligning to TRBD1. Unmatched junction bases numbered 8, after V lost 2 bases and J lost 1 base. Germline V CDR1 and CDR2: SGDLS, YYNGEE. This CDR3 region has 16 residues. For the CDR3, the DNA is TGTGCCAGCAGCGTCGACGCCGGGACAGGTTCCTACGAGCAGTACTTC. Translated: CASSVDAGTGSYEQYF.

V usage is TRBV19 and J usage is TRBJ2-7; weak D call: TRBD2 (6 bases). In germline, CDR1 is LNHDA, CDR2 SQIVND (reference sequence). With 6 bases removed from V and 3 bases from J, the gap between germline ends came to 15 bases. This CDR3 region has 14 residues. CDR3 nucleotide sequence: TGTGCCAGTAGCGAGGGCGGGAAGGACTACGAGCAGTACTTC. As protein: CASSEGGKDYEQYF.

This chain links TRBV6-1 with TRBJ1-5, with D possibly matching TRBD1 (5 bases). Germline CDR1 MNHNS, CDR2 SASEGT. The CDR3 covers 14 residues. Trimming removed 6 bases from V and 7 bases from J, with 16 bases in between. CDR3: CASSRFRVGQPQHF. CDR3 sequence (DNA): TGTGCCAGCAGCCGGTTCAGGGTGGGCCAGCCCCAGCATTTT.

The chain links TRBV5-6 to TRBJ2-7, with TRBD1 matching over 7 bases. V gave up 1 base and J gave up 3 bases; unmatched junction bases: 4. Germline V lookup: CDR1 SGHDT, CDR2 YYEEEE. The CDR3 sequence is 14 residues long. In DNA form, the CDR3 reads TGTGCCAGCAGCTTGTTCGACAGGGACTACGAGCAGTACTTC. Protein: CASSLFDRDYEQYF.

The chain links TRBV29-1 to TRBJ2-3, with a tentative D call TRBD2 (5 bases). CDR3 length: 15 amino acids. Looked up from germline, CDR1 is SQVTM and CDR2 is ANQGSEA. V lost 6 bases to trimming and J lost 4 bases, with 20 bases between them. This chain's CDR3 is CSVPTERGLSDTQYF. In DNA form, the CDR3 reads TGCAGCGTCCCTACCGAACGGGGATTGTCAGATACGCAGTATTTT.

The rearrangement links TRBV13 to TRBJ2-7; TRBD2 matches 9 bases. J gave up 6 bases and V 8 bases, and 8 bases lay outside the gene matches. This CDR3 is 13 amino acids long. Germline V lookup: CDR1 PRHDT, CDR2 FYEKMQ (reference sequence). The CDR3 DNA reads TGTGCCAGCGCCACGCGGGAGGGAGGCGAGCAGTACTTC. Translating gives CASATREGGEQYF. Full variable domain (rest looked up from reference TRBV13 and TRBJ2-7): AAGVIQSPRHLIKEKRETATLKCYPIPRHDTVYWYQQGPGQDPQFLISFYEKMQSDKGSIPDRFSAQQFSDYHSELNMSSLELGDSALYFCASATREGGEQYFGPGTRLTVT.

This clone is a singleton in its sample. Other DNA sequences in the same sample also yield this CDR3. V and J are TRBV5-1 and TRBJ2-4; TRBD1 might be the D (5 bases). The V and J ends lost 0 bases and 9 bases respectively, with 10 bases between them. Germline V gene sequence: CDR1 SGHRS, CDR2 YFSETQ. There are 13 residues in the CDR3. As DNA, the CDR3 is TGCGCCAGCAGCTTGGGGCAGGGTGGCATTCAGTACTTC. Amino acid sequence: CASSLGQGGIQYF.

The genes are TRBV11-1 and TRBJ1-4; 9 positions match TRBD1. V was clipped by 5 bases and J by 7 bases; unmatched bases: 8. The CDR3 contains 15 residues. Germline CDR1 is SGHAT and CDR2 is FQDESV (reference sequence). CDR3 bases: TGTGCCAGCAGCCTCGGGACAGGGACACCTGAAAAACTGTTTTTT. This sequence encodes CASSLGTGTPEKLFF. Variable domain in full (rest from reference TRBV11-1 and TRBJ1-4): EAEVAQSPRYKITEKSQAVAFWCDPISGHATLYWYRQILGQGPELLVQFQDESVVDDSQLPKDRFSAERLKGVDSTLKIQPAELGDSAMYLCASSLGTGTPEKLFFGSGTQLSVL.

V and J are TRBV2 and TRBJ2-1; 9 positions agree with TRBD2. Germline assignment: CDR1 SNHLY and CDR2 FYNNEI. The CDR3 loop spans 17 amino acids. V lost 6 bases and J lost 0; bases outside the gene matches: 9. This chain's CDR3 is CASSTRLADVSYNEQFF. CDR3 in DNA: TGTGCCAGCAGCACCAGACTAGCGGACGTCTCCTACAATGAGCAGTTCTTC.

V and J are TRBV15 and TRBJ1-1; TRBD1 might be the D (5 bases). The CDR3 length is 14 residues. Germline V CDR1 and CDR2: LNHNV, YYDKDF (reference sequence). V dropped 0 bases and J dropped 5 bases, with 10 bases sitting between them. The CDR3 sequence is CATSRDFRVTEAFF. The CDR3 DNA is TGTGCCACCAGCAGAGATTTCAGGGTTACTGAAGCTTTCTTT.

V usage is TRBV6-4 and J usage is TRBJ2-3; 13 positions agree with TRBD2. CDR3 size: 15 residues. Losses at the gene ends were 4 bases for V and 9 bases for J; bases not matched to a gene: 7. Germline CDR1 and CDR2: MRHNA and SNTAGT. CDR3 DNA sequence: TGTGCCAGCAGTGCCACCGGGACTAGCGGGGACACGCAGTATTTT. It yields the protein CASSATGTSGDTQYF.

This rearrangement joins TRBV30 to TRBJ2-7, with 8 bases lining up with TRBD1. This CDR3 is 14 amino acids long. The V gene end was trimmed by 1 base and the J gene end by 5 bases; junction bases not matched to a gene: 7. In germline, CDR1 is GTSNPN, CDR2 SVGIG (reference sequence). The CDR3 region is CAWSAGRTGNEQYF. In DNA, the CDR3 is TGTGCCTGGAGTGCCGGTAGGACAGGGAACGAGCAGTACTTC.

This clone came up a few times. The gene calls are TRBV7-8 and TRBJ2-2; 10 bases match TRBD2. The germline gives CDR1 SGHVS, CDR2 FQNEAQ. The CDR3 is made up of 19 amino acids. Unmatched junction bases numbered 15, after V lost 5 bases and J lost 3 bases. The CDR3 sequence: CASSPPLRLAGGYTGELFF. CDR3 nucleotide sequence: TGTGCCAGCAGCCCCCCTTTAAGACTAGCGGGCGGATACACCGGGGAGCTGTTTTTT.

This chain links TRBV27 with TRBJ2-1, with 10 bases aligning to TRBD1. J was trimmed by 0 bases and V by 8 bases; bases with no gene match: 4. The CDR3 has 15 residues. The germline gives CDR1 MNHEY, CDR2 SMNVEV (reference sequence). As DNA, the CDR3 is TGTGCCAGCGCAAGGGACAGGGGCTCCTACAATGAGCAGTTCTTC. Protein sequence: CASARDRGSYNEQFF.

The CDR3, as DNA: TGTGCCAGCCGACAGGGGAATCAGCCCCAGCATTTT. It encodes CASRQGNQPQHF. V gene TRBV19 combines with J gene TRBJ1-5; TRBD1 matches at 8 bases. The germline gives CDR1 LNHDA, CDR2 SQIVND (reference sequence). The J segment lost 4 bases and the V segment lost 9 bases, leaving 2 bases of the junction unmatched. This CDR3 has 12 residues.

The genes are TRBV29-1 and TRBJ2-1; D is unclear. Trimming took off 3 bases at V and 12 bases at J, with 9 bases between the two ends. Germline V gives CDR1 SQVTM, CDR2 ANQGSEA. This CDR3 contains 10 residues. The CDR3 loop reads CSVEDSRQFF. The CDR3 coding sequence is TGCAGCGTTGAGGATAGCCGGCAGTTCTTC.

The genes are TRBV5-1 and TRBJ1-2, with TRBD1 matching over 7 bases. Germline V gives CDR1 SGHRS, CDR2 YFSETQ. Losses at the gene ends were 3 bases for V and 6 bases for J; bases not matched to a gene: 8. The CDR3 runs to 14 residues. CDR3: CASSWSRGDDGYTF. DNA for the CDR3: TGCGCCAGCAGCTGGTCCAGGGGGGATGATGGCTACACCTTC. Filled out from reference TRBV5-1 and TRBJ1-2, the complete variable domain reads KAGVTQTPRYLIKTRGQQVTLSCSPISGHRSVSWYQQTPGQGLQFLFEYFSETQRNKGNFPGRFSGRQFSNSRSEMNVSTLELGDSALYLCASSWSRGDDGYTFGSGTRLTVV.

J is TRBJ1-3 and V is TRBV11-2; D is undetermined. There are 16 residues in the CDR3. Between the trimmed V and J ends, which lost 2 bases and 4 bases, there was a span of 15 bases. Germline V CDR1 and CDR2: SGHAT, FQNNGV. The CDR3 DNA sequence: TGTGCCAGCAGCTTACAGAACATGAGGGCAGGAAACACCATATATTTT. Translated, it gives CASSLQNMRAGNTIYF.

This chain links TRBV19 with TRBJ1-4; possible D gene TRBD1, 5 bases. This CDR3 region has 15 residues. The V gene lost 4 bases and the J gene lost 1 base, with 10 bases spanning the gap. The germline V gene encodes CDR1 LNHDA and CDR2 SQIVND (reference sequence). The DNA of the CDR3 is TGTGCCAGTAGTAGGACCGGGGGAACTAATGAAAAACTGTTTTTT. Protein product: CASSRTGGTNEKLFF. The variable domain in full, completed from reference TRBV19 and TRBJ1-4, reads DGGITQSPKYLFRKEGQNVTLSCEQNLNHDAMYWYRQDPGQGLRLIYYSQIVNDFQKGDIAEGYSVSREKKESFPLTVTSAQKNPTAFYLCASSRTGGTNEKLFFGSGTQLSVL.

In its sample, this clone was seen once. CDR3 nucleotide sequence: TGCGCCAGCAGCTTGACGTGGACTAGCTCCGGGGAGCTGTTTTTT. Its translation: CASSLTWTSSGELFF. The rearrangement links TRBV5-1 to TRBJ2-2, with 8 bases matching TRBD2. The CDR3 consists of 15 residues. Germline V gene data show CDR1 as SGHRS and CDR2 as YFSETQ. Trimming took 1 base from V and 6 from J; bases not matched to a gene: 5.

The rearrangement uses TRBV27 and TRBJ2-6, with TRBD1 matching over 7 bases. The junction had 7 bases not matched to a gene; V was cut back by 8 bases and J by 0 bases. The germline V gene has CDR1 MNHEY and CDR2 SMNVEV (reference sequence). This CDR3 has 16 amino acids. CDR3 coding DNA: TGTGCCAGCGGAACAGGGGCCCGCTCTGGGGCCAACGTCCTGACTTTC. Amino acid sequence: CASGTGARSGANVLTF. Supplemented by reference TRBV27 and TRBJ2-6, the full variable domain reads EAQVTQNPRYLITVTGKKLTVTCSQNMNHEYMSWYRQDPGLGLRQIYYSMNVEVTDKGDVPEGYKVSRKEKRNFPLILESPSPNQTSLYFCASGTGARSGANVLTFGAGSRLTVL.

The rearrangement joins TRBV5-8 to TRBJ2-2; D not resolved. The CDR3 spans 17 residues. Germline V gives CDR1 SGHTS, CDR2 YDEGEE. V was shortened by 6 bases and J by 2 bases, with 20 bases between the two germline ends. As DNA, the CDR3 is TGTGCCAGCACCACGACTTACCACAAAATTAACACCGGGGAGCTGTTTTTT. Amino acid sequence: CASTTTYHKINTGELFF. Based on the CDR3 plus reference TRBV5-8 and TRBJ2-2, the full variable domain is EAGVTQSPTHLIKTRGQQATLRCSPISGHTSVYWYQQALGLGLQFLLWYDEGEERNRGNFPPRFSGRQFPNYSSELNVNALELEDSALYLCASTTTYHKINTGELFFGEGSRLTVL.

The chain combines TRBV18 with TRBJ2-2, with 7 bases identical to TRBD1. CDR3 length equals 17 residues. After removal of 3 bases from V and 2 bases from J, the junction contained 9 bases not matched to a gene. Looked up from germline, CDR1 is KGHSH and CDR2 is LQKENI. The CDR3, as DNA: TGTGCCAGCTCACCGCAGGGGGATTGGTTTAACACCGGGGAGCTGTTTTTT. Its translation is CASSPQGDWFNTGELFF.

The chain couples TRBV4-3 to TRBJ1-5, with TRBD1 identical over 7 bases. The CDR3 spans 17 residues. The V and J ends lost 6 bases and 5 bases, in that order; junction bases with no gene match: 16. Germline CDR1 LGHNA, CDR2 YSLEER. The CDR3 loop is CASSPARGGTGDQPQHF. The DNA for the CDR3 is TGCGCCAGCAGTCCGGCTCGAGGGGGCACGGGAGATCAGCCCCAGCATTTT.

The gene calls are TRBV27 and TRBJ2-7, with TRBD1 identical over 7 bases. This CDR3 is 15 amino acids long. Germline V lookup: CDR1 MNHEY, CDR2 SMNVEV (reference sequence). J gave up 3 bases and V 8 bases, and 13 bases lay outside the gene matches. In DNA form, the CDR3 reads TGTGCCAGCTCTATGCGCGGACAGGAGAGCTACGAGCAGTACTTC. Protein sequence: CASSMRGQESYEQYF.